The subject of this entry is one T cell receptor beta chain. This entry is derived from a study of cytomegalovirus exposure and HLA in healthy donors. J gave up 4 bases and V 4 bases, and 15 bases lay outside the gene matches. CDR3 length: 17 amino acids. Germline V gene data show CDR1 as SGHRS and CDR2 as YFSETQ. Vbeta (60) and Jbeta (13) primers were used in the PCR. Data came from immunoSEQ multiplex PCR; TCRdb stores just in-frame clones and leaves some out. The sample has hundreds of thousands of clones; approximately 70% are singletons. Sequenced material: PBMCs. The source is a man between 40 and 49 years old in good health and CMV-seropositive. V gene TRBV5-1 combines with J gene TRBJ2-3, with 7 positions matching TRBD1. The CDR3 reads CASSVGVRGRVPDTQYF. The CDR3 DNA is TGCGCCAGCAGCGTAGGTGTGAGGGGGCGCGTTCCAGATACGCAGTATTTT.